This entry lists 7 T cell receptor beta chains sequenced from one sample in a study of beta chain features in type 1 diabetes. What was sequenced were expressed TCRB transcripts, since all of the isolated RNA had been reverse transcribed. This table comes from immunoSEQ multiplex PCR, and its TCRdb copy is limited to in-frame clones, with some not included. The table records under 950,000 clones, roughly 16% of them present only once. The specimen sequenced was naive CD4+ T cells from blood. The receptor set was obtained from a woman aged 18-29 years in good health.

This clone was counted between two and nine times. This sequence joins TRBV25-1 and TRBJ2-7; a possible D gene is TRBD1 (6 bases). Germline loops: CDR1 MGHDK, CDR2 SYGVNS. V shed 0 bases and J shed 3 bases, with 9 bases lying between them. The CDR3 extends over 14 amino acids. The CDR3, as DNA: TGTGCCAGCAGTGAATATGGGGGCAGCTACGAGCAGTACTTC. It is translated as CASSEYGGSYEQYF.

V is TRBV4-1 and J is TRBJ2-3; D gene ambiguous. CDR3 length: 14 amino acids. Trimming pared 1 base from V and 4 bases from J, leaving 9 bases between. CDR1 and CDR2 from the germline V gene are MGHRA and YSYEKL. The CDR3 sequence: CASSQGSLADTQYF. The CDR3 DNA reads as TGCGCCAGCAGCCAAGGGTCCCTAGCAGATACGCAGTATTTT.

Worth noting for this clone: The junction does not match germline at one end; this may be a read error. This rearrangement joins TRBV27 to TRBJ1-5, with D perhaps matching TRBD1 (5 bases). There are 16 residues in the CDR3. Germline CDR1 and CDR2: MNHEY and SMNVEV (reference sequence). As DNA, the CDR3 is TGTGCCAGCAGATTATCCCGGCAGGGAGAGAATCAGCCCCAGCATTTT. Translating gives CASRLSRQGENQPQHF.

This clone was seen only a few times. This chain uses TRBV4-2 with TRBJ2-2, with TRBD2 matching 11 bases. Germline V lookup: CDR1 LGHNA, CDR2 YNFKEQ. V lost 0 bases to trimming and J lost 4 bases; unmatched junction nucleotides: 4. This CDR3 is 17 amino acids long. The CDR3 spells CASSQERTSGFTGELFF. In DNA form, the CDR3 reads TGTGCCAGCAGCCAAGAGAGGACTAGCGGGTTCACCGGGGAGCTGTTTTTT.

The chain recombines TRBV18 with TRBJ2-6; possibly TRBD2 for D (6 bases). V was pared by 2 bases and J by 0 bases, with 11 bases between. The V gene's germline CDR1 is KGHSH and CDR2 LQKENI. The CDR3 runs to 17 residues. CDR3 region: CASSPAGGVSGANVLTF. CDR3 DNA sequence: TGTGCCAGCTCACCAGCAGGCGGGGTCTCTGGGGCCAACGTCCTGACTTTC.

A few counts support this clone. This rearrangement joins TRBV7-3 to TRBJ2-6, with no clear D. The V gene lost 0 bases and the J gene lost 0 bases, with 3 bases spanning the gap. The CDR3 extends over 15 amino acids. Germline V lookup: CDR1 SGHTA, CDR2 FQGTGA. CDR3 nucleotide sequence: TGTGCCAGCAGCTTAACTAGCTCTGGGGCCAACGTCCTGACTTTC. As protein: CASSLTSSGANVLTF.

This clone was detected only a few times. This chain uses TRBV6-6 with TRBJ2-7; 8 bases map to TRBD1. V trimming: 0 bases; J trimming: 7 bases; junction bases outside the gene matches: 8. The germline V gene has CDR1 MNHNY and CDR2 SVGAGI (reference sequence). This CDR3 contains 15 residues. The CDR3 loop reads CASSYSRQGAGEQYF. The CDR3 DNA is TGTGCCAGCAGTTACTCGCGGCAGGGGGCAGGGGAGCAGTACTTC.